The clone carrying this T cell receptor (beta chain) came up a few times. The antigen is not known. The same CDR3 is also encoded by other DNA sequences in this sample. The sample comes from a study of beta chain features in type 1 diabetes. Expressed TCRB transcripts got sequenced, as all isolated RNA was reverse transcribed. The study sequenced naive, central memory and regulatory T cell samples to an average of about 3.5 million reads. Assay used: immunoSEQ multiplex PCR; TCRdb lists only in-frame clones, some missing. The table records 630,000 or so clones, around 15% of them present only once. Findings and limits, study-wide: Here, the possible influence of HLA type (on TCRB rearrangement) remained unresolved. Significant though moderate, a shortening of TCRB CDR3s appeared in all four CD4+ subsets of Type 1 diabetes patients.

The CDR3 runs to 13 residues. V lost 4 bases, J lost 6 bases, and 3 bases stayed unmatched. Germline V gene data show CDR1 as SGHDN and CDR2 as FVKESK. The clonotype was recovered from a young man with type 1 diabetes. What was sequenced was naive CD4+ T cells from blood. V gene TRBV14 combines with J gene TRBJ1-2, with 9 bases matching TRBD1. CDR3 loop: CASSPRTGDGYTF. For the CDR3, the DNA is TGTGCCAGCAGCCCTCGGACAGGGGATGGCTACACCTTC. The full variable domain, rest sourced from reference TRBV14 and TRBJ1-2, is EAGVTQFPSHSVIEKGQTVTLRCDPISGHDNLYWYRRVMGKEIKFLLHFVKESKQDESGMPNNRFLAERTGGTYSTLKVQPAELEDSGVYFCASSPRTGDGYTFGSGTRLTVV.